One sample yielded the 9 T cell receptor beta chains listed below, sequenced in a study of blood T cell repertoires in COVID-19 (dated by TCRdb to 2019 to 2021). Libraries were prepared through the immunoSEQ multiplex PCR assay. Drawn from immuneACCESS, this table holds only the in-frame rearrangements with V and J called that TCRdb kept. Clones are partly lost; checked studies trace under half to an unresolved V gene and leave the rest unexplained. The sample has approximately 37,000 clones on record, 75% to 95% of them singletons. The top ten clones comprise roughly 6% of the sample. The sample taken for sequencing was peripheral blood. The receptors shown here come from an elderly woman with acute or convalescent COVID-19.

This chain uses TRBV18 with TRBJ2-1; 10 nucleotides line up with TRBD2. After removal of 1 base from V and 4 bases from J, the junction contained 7 bases not matched to a gene. Germline CDR1 is KGHSH and CDR2 is LQKENI. The CDR3 has 17 residues. The CDR3 spells CASSPLSGGPRYNEQFF. The CDR3 nucleotides are TGTGCCAGCTCACCACTTAGCGGGGGGCCTCGGTACAATGAGCAGTTCTTC.

The chain has TRBV5-1 and TRBJ2-1, with 7 bases lining up with TRBD1. The CDR3 contains 16 residues. The junction had 10 bases not matched to a gene; V was cut back by 3 bases and J by 4 bases. Germline values: CDR1 SGHRS, CDR2 YFSETQ. The CDR3 is CASSSSTGPYYNEQFF. DNA of the CDR3: TGCGCCAGCAGCTCGTCGACAGGGCCCTATTACAATGAGCAGTTCTTC.

The chain employs TRBV9 and TRBJ2-2; perhaps TRBD2 as D (6 bases). This CDR3 has 15 amino acids. Deletions cut 4 bases from V and 7 bases from J, with 17 bases between. Germline V gene sequence: CDR1 SGDLS, CDR2 YYNGEE. The DNA for the CDR3 is TGTGCCAGCAGCCCCACCGGGACTGGGGACGGGGAGCTGTTTTTT. Its translation: CASSPTGTGDGELFF.

This chain connects TRBV5-6 to TRBJ1-2; 8 bases match TRBD1. CDR1 SGHDT and CDR2 YYEEEE come from the germline V gene. The CDR3 spans 13 residues. The V segment lost 4 bases and the J segment 5 bases; nucleotides outside the gene matches: 4. CDR3 sequence reads: CASSGDRFYGYTF. For the CDR3, the DNA is TGTGCCAGCAGCGGGGACAGGTTTTATGGCTACACCTTC.

The V call is TRBV6-5, the J call TRBJ2-1; D not resolved. Germline V gives CDR1 MNHEY, CDR2 SVGAGI. The V end was cut by 2 bases, the J end by 8 bases, with 16 bases between. The CDR3 runs 15 residues. The CDR3: CASSYVGRPSDEQFF. CDR3 coding DNA: TGTGCCAGCAGTTACGTGGGCCGACCCTCCGATGAGCAGTTCTTC.

Notes on this clone: The same CDR3 arises from other DNA sequences in this sample as well. This sequence joins TRBV5-1 and TRBJ2-1; D ambiguous. Germline-derived CDR1 and CDR2 are SGHRS and YFSETQ. This CDR3 spans 15 amino acids. The V end lost 0 bases, the J end lost 0 bases, and 7 bases lay between the germline ends. The CDR3 region has the DNA TGCGCCAGCAGCTTGGGGGCGAGCTCCTACAATGAGCAGTTCTTC. This sequence encodes CASSLGASSYNEQFF.

This rearrangement joins TRBV5-1 to TRBJ1-1, with D perhaps TRBD1 (6 bases). Trimming took 4 bases from V and 0 from J, leaving 19 bases between them. CDR3 length equals 17 residues. From germline, CDR1 is SGHRS and CDR2 YFSETQ. The CDR3, as DNA: TGCGCCAGCAGCGCTATTGGGGGAGGGGGAATGAACACTGAAGCTTTCTTT. As protein: CASSAIGGGGMNTEAFF.

This chain links TRBV3-1 (or the pseudogene TRBV3-2) with TRBJ1-1, with a weak D call TRBD1 (6 bases). V gave up 5 bases and J gave up 4 bases, with 11 bases separating them. The CDR3 contains 13 residues. The germline V gene encodes CDR1 LGHDT and CDR2 YNNKEL (reference sequence). CDR3 in amino acids: CASSFTGITEAFF. CDR3 DNA: TGTGCCAGCAGCTTTACAGGGATCACTGAAGCTTTCTTT.

The chain carries TRBV6-2 or TRBV6-3 and TRBJ2-5; D not resolved. V was trimmed by 0 bases and J by 2 bases, leaving 7 bases between them. The germline gives CDR1 MNHEY, CDR2 SVGEGT. This CDR3 is built from 14 residues. DNA of the CDR3: TGTGCCAGCAGTTACTCGCTCCTACAAGAGACCCAGTACTTC. Amino acids: CASSYSLLQETQYF.